One sample yielded the 32 T cell receptor beta chains listed below, sequenced in a study of blood T cells in healthy people across ages. Combining a sample-barcoded 5' primer with a J-beta primer mix, a second PCR ran for roughly 6 to 12 cycles. TCRdb recomputed calls from the 5' RACE reads with MiXCR, one row per CDR3 protein. The table includes 650,000 to 700,000 distinct CDR3 sequences, about 30% detected once. Sequences were obtained from blood. All receptors derive from a woman of 80 years or more in good health.

The sample holds many counts of this clonotype. The V call is TRBV7-2, the J call TRBJ2-1; 11 nucleotides line up with TRBD2. V dropped 8 bases and J dropped 8; count of bases not matched to a gene: 11. The CDR3 has 15 amino acids. Germline-derived CDR1 and CDR2 are SGHTA and FQGNSA. The CDR3 reads CASLGVAGGQDEQFF. In nucleotides, the CDR3 is TGTGCCAGCCTTGGAGTAGCGGGGGGGCAGGATGAGCAGTTCTTC. Looking up the rest from reference TRBV7-2 and TRBJ2-1 gives the full variable domain: GAGVSQSPSNKVTEKGKDVELRCDPISGHTALYWYRQSLGQGLEFLIYFQGNSAPDKSGLPSDRFSAERTGGSVSTLTIQRTQQEDSAVYLCASLGVAGGQDEQFFGPGTRLTVL.

This clonotype was seen only once. The gene calls are TRBV5-1 and TRBJ2-2; 11 positions agree with TRBD1. The V gene end was trimmed by 5 bases and the J gene end by 0 bases; junction bases not matched to a gene: 6. CDR1 and CDR2 from the germline V gene are SGHRS and YFSETQ. This CDR3 spans 17 amino acids. Written as DNA, the CDR3 is TGCGCCAGCAGGCCCGGACAGGGGGCTACGAACACCGGGGAGCTGTTTTTT. This codes for CASRPGQGATNTGELFF.

This clonotype has at least ten counts. The gene calls are TRBV7-2 and TRBJ1-1; D perhaps matches TRBD1 (5 bases). The V end was cut by 5 bases, the J end by 6 bases, with 16 bases between. Germline V gene data show CDR1 as SGHTA and CDR2 as FQGNSA. There are 14 residues in the CDR3. The CDR3 is CASSPYAGTPEAFF. DNA for the CDR3: TGTGCCAGCAGCCCATATGCAGGGACCCCTGAAGCTTTCTTT.

The gene calls are TRBV10-3 and TRBJ1-1; D is ambiguous. There are 11 residues in the CDR3. Between the trimmed V and J ends, which lost 2 bases and 7 bases, there was a span of 5 bases. Germline assignment: CDR1 ENHRY and CDR2 SYGVKD. The CDR3 DNA reads as TGTGCCATCAGTGAGGACCTTGAAGCTTTCTTT. Translation gives CAISEDLEAFF.

This clonotype was observed many times. The chain carries TRBV28 and TRBJ2-5; D uncertain. The V and J ends lost 4 bases and 2 bases respectively, with 14 bases between them. There are 15 residues in the CDR3. The germline V gene has CDR1 MDHEN and CDR2 SYDVKM. The CDR3 DNA reads as TGTGCCAGCAGTTGGGTCCCTCCGGCACAAGAGACCCAGTACTTC. Its translation: CASSWVPPAQETQYF.

This chain joins TRBV20-1 and TRBJ2-1; TRBD2 might be the D (6 bases). CDR1 is DFQATT, CDR2 SNEGSKA, per germline (reference sequence). Trimming shortened V by 1 base and J by 0 bases, and 10 bases separated the two germline ends. The CDR3 extends over 15 amino acids. Written as DNA, the CDR3 is TGCAGTGCTAGAGGGGACTTAAGCTCCTACAATGAGCAGTTCTTC. Protein: CSARGDLSSYNEQFF.

As regards this clonotype: This may be a read error, as it is one base from a much larger clone. This chain uses TRBV20-1 with TRBJ1-5; weak D call: TRBD1 (6 bases). V was trimmed by 1 base and J by 0 bases, leaving 16 bases between them. Germline CDR1 reads DFQATT; CDR2 reads SNEGSKA (reference sequence). The CDR3 sequence is 17 residues long. CDR3 protein: CSARGERGGFSNQPQHF. In DNA, the CDR3 is TGCAGTGCTAGAGGGGAGAGGGGGGGCTTTAGCAATCAGCCCCAGCATTTT.

This rearrangement joins TRBV5-1 to TRBJ2-3; D is perhaps TRBD2 (5 bases). Germline lookup yields CDR1 SGHRS and CDR2 YFSETQ. V lost 4 bases and J lost 4, with 16 bases in between. The CDR3 spans 15 residues. This CDR3 is CASSGGLLDADTQYF. In DNA form, the CDR3 reads TGCGCCAGCAGCGGTGGACTGCTAGACGCAGATACGCAGTATTTT.

The V gene is TRBV7-9, the J gene TRBJ1-1, with 7 bases aligning to TRBD1. With V trimmed by 5 bases and J by 11 bases, 17 bases remained unmatched. This CDR3 contains 15 residues. Germline loops: CDR1 SEHNR, CDR2 FQNEAQ (reference sequence). The CDR3 sequence: CASSPAVLRGHAAFF. CDR3 sequence (DNA): TGTGCCAGCAGCCCAGCGGTTTTGAGGGGGCATGCGGCTTTCTTT.

The table lists this clonotype with many counts. The CDR3, as DNA: TGTGCCAGCAGACAGGGGCCAGATACGCAGTATTTT. It is translated as CASRQGPDTQYF. The V gene is TRBV12-3 or TRBV12-4, the J gene TRBJ2-3; 7 nucleotides align to TRBD1. This CDR3 has 12 amino acids. V shed 6 bases, J shed 4 bases, and the junction held 1 base outside the gene matches.

Details on this clonotype: With a much larger clone just one base away, this may be a read error. V and J are TRBV6-1 and TRBJ2-5, with D perhaps matching TRBD1 (6 bases). CDR1 and CDR2 from the germline V gene are MNHNS and SASEGT. V was pared by 2 bases and J by 7 bases, with 17 bases between. This CDR3 has 15 amino acids. The CDR3 sequence: CASSERGNSARTQYF. The CDR3, as DNA: TGTGCCAGCAGTGAAAGGGGGAACTCGGCCAGGACCCAGTACTTC.

This clonotype occurred a few times. J is TRBJ2-1 and V is TRBV30; 9 nucleotides line up with TRBD1. Per the germline V gene, CDR1 is GTSNPN and CDR2 is SVGIG (reference sequence). The CDR3 loop spans 14 amino acids. With 8 bases clipped from V and 6 bases from J, the junction kept 11 bases outside the gene matches. This chain's CDR3 is CAGTSGQGSNEQFF. CDR3 sequence (DNA): TGTGCCGGAACCTCGGGACAGGGATCCAATGAGCAGTTCTTC.

The sample holds many counts of this clonotype. The V and J genes are TRBV6-5 and TRBJ2-1, with 8 bases that match TRBD1. The CDR3 is 14 residues long. Losses at the gene ends were 0 bases for V and 7 bases for J; bases not matched to a gene: 2. Germline V gene sequence: CDR1 MNHEY, CDR2 SVGAGI. For the CDR3, the DNA is TGTGCCAGCAGTTACTCGGGACAGGTTAATGAGCAGTTCTTC. Encoded protein: CASSYSGQVNEQFF.

The gene calls are TRBV29-1 and TRBJ2-7, with 7 bases matching TRBD1. Trimming cost V 6 bases and J 2 bases; bases outside gene matches: 7. The CDR3 length is 13 residues. CDR1 SQVTM and CDR2 ANQGSEA come from the germline V gene. CDR3 loop: CSVGTVGTYEQYF. The DNA for the CDR3 is TGCAGCGTGGGGACAGTGGGCACCTACGAGCAGTACTTC.

This clonotype was detected ten times or more. V gene TRBV20-1 combines with J gene TRBJ2-1, with TRBD2 identical over 7 bases. Per the germline V gene, CDR1 is DFQATT and CDR2 is SNEGSKA (reference sequence). The V and J ends lost 5 bases and 5 bases, in that order; junction bases with no gene match: 18. CDR3 size: 17 residues. CDR3 DNA: TGCAGTGCTCTATCCATCAGACTAGTACGGGGGGACAATGAGCAGTTCTTC. This gives the protein CSALSIRLVRGDNEQFF.

The gene calls are TRBV5-1 and TRBJ2-7, with D possibly being TRBD1 (7 bases). The CDR3 contains 13 residues. Looked up from germline, CDR1 is SGHRS and CDR2 is YFSETQ. The V end was cut by 5 bases, the J end by 5 bases, with 14 bases between. CDR3 in DNA: TGCGCCAGCAGATTGCAGGGGGGAAACGAGCAGTACTTC. Its protein is CASRLQGGNEQYF.

This clonotype was recorded at least ten times. The chain carries TRBV30 and TRBJ2-3, with D perhaps matching TRBD1 (6 bases). Trimming removed 1 base at V and 2 bases at J, with 16 bases between. Per germline, CDR1 GTSNPN and CDR2 SVGIG (reference sequence). The CDR3 spans 16 residues. The CDR3 here is CAWSANQDSYTDTQYF. As DNA, the CDR3 is TGTGCCTGGAGTGCGAACCAGGACAGCTACACAGATACGCAGTATTTT.

This clonotype was observed a handful of times. This may stem from a read error, because a much larger clone lies one nucleotide away. The chain is built from TRBV9 and TRBJ2-1; D possibly matches TRBD1 or TRBD2 (5 bases each). The CDR3 spans 14 residues. V shed 0 bases and J shed 9 bases, with 13 bases lying between them. Germline CDR1 SGDLS, CDR2 YYNGEE. The CDR3 region is CASSVVRGGSEQFF. CDR3 sequence (DNA): TGTGCCAGCAGCGTAGTTCGGGGCGGAAGTGAGCAGTTCTTC.

This clonotype was seen at least ten times. V gene TRBV3-1 combines with J gene TRBJ2-4, with 11 bases fitting TRBD1. Germline V gives CDR1 LGHDT, CDR2 YNNKEL (reference sequence). The CDR3 covers 15 residues. V dropped 1 base and J dropped 7; count of bases not matched to a gene: 3. For the CDR3, the DNA is TGTGCCAGCAGCCAAGGTGGGACAGGGGGGAACATTCAGTACTTC. Amino acid sequence: CASSQGGTGGNIQYF.

The table lists this clonotype with a count of one. The V and J genes are TRBV10-3 and TRBJ1-5; 10 positions match TRBD1. Germline lookup yields CDR1 ENHRY and CDR2 SYGVKD. The junction had 4 bases not matched to a gene; V was cut back by 5 bases and J by 6 bases. The length of the CDR3 is 14 residues. The CDR3 loop is CAISNGQGVQPQHF. The CDR3 coding sequence is TGTGCCATCAGTAACGGACAGGGGGTTCAGCCCCAGCATTTT.

The chain is built from TRBV7-3 and TRBJ2-2; D gene unclear. V lost 2 bases and J lost 3, with 10 bases in between. The CDR3 totals 15 residues. CDR1 is SGHTA and CDR2 is FQGTGA in the germline V gene. DNA for the CDR3: TGTGCCAGCAGCTTACAAGGGCCTGACACCGGGGAGCTGTTTTTT. This translates into CASSLQGPDTGELFF.

This clonotype was counted at least ten times. The rearrangement joins TRBV15 to TRBJ2-3; 9 nucleotides line up with TRBD2. V lost 2 bases, J lost 4 bases, and 10 bases stayed unmatched. Germline V gene sequence: CDR1 LNHNV, CDR2 YYDKDF (reference sequence). CDR3 length: 17 residues. For the CDR3, the DNA is TGTGCCACCAGCAGATCAAGGACTAGCGTGAGCGCAGATACGCAGTATTTT. This codes for CATSRSRTSVSADTQYF.

V usage is TRBV4-1 and J usage is TRBJ2-1; TRBD1 matches 10 bases. Per the germline V gene, CDR1 is MGHRA and CDR2 is YSYEKL. The CDR3 is 16 residues long. V was pared by 1 base and J by 5 bases, with 5 bases of the junction left unmatched. The CDR3 spells CASSQGRGTGDNEQFF. The CDR3 nucleotides are TGCGCCAGCAGCCAAGGCCGAGGGACAGGGGACAATGAGCAGTTCTTC.

The chain joins TRBV29-1 to TRBJ1-4; 9 bases agree with TRBD1. Germline CDR1 is SQVTM and CDR2 is ANQGSEA. The ends lost 6 bases at V and 5 bases at J; junction bases unmatched: 7. The CDR3 has 14 amino acids. CDR3 DNA sequence: TGCAGCGTGGGGCCGGGACAGGGCAATGAAAAACTGTTTTTT. This encodes CSVGPGQGNEKLFF.

Of note for this clonotype: One end of the junction is discordant with germline, which a read error may explain. This chain connects TRBV20-1 to TRBJ2-3, with a possible D match to TRBD2 (5 bases). The length of the CDR3 is 15 residues. From germline, CDR1 is DFQATT and CDR2 SNEGSKA (reference sequence). CDR3 in DNA: TGCAGTGCTAGGAATCCCACGGGAACCACAGATACGCGGTATTTT. Translation: CSARNPTGTTDTRYF.

Concerning this clonotype itself: This may stem from a read error, because a much larger clone lies one nucleotide away. The chain employs TRBV30 and TRBJ2-3; tentatively, D is TRBD1 or TRBD2 (5 bases each). Germline CDR1 reads GTSNPN; CDR2 reads SVGIG (reference sequence). The CDR3 totals 15 residues. In DNA form, the CDR3 reads TGTACCTGGACCGACGGGGCCAGGGGCACAGATACGCAGTATTTT. Protein sequence: CTWTDGARGTDTQYF. Drawing the rest from reference TRBV30 and TRBJ2-3, the complete variable domain is SQTIHQWPATLVQPVGSPLSLECTVEGTSNPNLYWYRQAAGRGLQLLFYSVGIGQISSEVPQNLSASRPQDRQFILSSKKLLLSDSGFYLCTWTDGARGTDTQYFGPGTRLTVL.

In this sample, this clonotype turned up a few times. The V gene is TRBV30, the J gene TRBJ1-1; D not certain. This CDR3 is built from 12 residues. Trimming removed 1 base from V and 9 bases from J, with 12 bases in between. The germline gives CDR1 GTSNPN, CDR2 SVGIG (reference sequence). CDR3 amino acids: CAWSGPAGQAFF. The CDR3 DNA sequence: TGTGCCTGGAGTGGACCGGCAGGACAAGCTTTCTTT.

With regard to this clonotype: A single base separates this from a much larger clone, so it may be a read error. The V gene is TRBV6-1, the J gene TRBJ2-5; TRBD1 matches 8 bases. J was trimmed by 7 bases and V by 2 bases; bases with no gene match: 6. CDR1 and CDR2 (germline): MNHNS, SASEGT. This CDR3 spans 14 amino acids. The CDR3 bases are TGTGCCAGCAGTGAAATCGGGACAGGAGGGACCCAGTACTTC. Protein: CASSEIGTGGTQYF.

This clonotype came up many times. The V and J genes are TRBV20-1 and TRBJ2-1; 12 nucleotides align to TRBD2. This CDR3 has 17 residues. J lost 14 bases, V lost 6 bases, and 23 bases had no gene match. Germline CDR1 DFQATT, CDR2 SNEGSKA (reference sequence). CDR3 sequence (DNA): TGCAGTGCAAACCCCACTAGCGGGGGGACTGAGACCCCTGGGAAGTTCTTC. It codes for CSANPTSGGTETPGKFF.

J is TRBJ1-4 and V is TRBV7-2; no clear D. Between the trimmed V and J ends, which lost 2 bases and 8 bases, there was a span of 9 bases. Germline CDR1 and CDR2: SGHTA and FQGNSA. This CDR3 spans 13 amino acids. The CDR3 spells CASSLKRGEKLFF. In DNA, the CDR3 is TGTGCCAGCAGCTTAAAACGTGGAGAAAAACTGTTTTTT. Using reference TRBV7-2 and TRBJ1-4 for the parts outside the CDR3, the full variable domain is GAGVSQSPSNKVTEKGKDVELRCDPISGHTALYWYRQSLGQGLEFLIYFQGNSAPDKSGLPSDRFSAERTGGSVSTLTIQRTQQEDSAVYLCASSLKRGEKLFFGSGTQLSVL.

This chain uses TRBV5-1 with TRBJ2-1; 12 nucleotides match TRBD2. The length of the CDR3 is 15 residues. The V gene's germline CDR1 is SGHRS and CDR2 YFSETQ. The V gene end was trimmed by 4 bases and the J gene end by 10 bases; junction bases not matched to a gene: 9. CDR3 in DNA: TGCGCCAGCAGCGGACCGGGACTAGCGGGCGGAGAGCAGTTCTTC. Amino acids: CASSGPGLAGGEQFF.

The J gene is TRBJ1-6, the V gene TRBV5-1, with D unclear. This CDR3 is built from 17 residues. Germline lookup yields CDR1 SGHRS and CDR2 YFSETQ. The V end lost 4 bases, the J end lost 0 bases, and 14 bases lay between the germline ends. CDR3 protein: CASSGRTPSSYNSPLHF. The CDR3 bases are TGCGCCAGCAGCGGAAGGACTCCGAGCTCCTATAATTCACCCCTCCACTTT.